Following are 16 T cell receptor beta chains from one sample sequenced in a study of blood T cell repertoires in COVID-19. The table came from immunoSEQ multiplex PCR; TCRdb's copy has only in-frame clones and leaves some out. The sample shows approximately 210,000 clones, roughly 90% of them seen only once. Sequencing was performed on peripheral blood. The receptors were sampled from a woman in her 40s with acute or convalescent COVID-19.

CDR3 sequence reads: CASSRRVDNQPQHF. The CDR3, as DNA: TGTGCCAGCAGCCGTAGAGTCGACAATCAGCCCCAGCATTTT. This sequence joins TRBV6-5 and TRBJ1-5, with D unresolved. The CDR3 runs to 14 residues. The ends were cut back, 6 bases at V and 3 bases at J, with 12 bases in the middle. CDR1 is MNHEY and CDR2 is SVGAGI in the germline V gene.

The chain couples TRBV10-3 to TRBJ1-5, with D hard to call. The ends were cut back, 0 bases at V and 0 bases at J, with 9 bases in the middle. Per the germline V gene, CDR1 is ENHRY and CDR2 is SYGVKD. CDR3 length equals 16 residues. The CDR3 sequence: CAISESSQTSNQPQHF. The CDR3 bases are TGTGCCATCAGTGAGTCATCACAGACTAGCAATCAGCCCCAGCATTTT.

This chain connects TRBV27 to TRBJ1-3; D gene ambiguous. The V gene lost 6 bases and the J gene lost 0 bases, with 12 bases spanning the gap. The CDR3 is made up of 15 amino acids. The germline V gene encodes CDR1 MNHEY and CDR2 SMNVEV (reference sequence). The CDR3 DNA sequence: TGTGCCAGCAGCCGCGGGAGCCCCTCTGGAAACACCATATATTTT. Protein: CASSRGSPSGNTIYF.

The V gene is TRBV28, the J gene TRBJ1-1, with TRBD1 identical over 9 bases. The CDR3 spans 15 residues. V gave up 6 bases and J gave up 4 bases; unmatched junction bases: 9. Germline CDR1 reads MDHEN; CDR2 reads SYDVKM. As DNA, the CDR3 is TGTGCCAGCAGCCGCATTGACAGGGGGTCCACTGAAGCTTTCTTT. Encoded protein: CASSRIDRGSTEAFF.

The chain combines TRBV18 with TRBJ1-2; TRBD1 aligns across 8 bases. With 3 bases clipped from V and 4 bases from J, the junction kept 7 bases outside the gene matches. The CDR3 has 15 amino acids. The V gene's germline CDR1 is KGHSH and CDR2 LQKENI. CDR3: CASSPSQGAAYGYTF. CDR3 bases: TGTGCCAGCTCACCCAGCCAGGGGGCTGCCTATGGCTACACCTTC.

V gene TRBV6-5 combines with J gene TRBJ1-5; D may be TRBD1 (6 bases). Per germline, CDR1 MNHEY and CDR2 SVGAGI. Trimming left V 4 bases short and J 3 bases short, with 10 bases between. The CDR3 is 14 residues long. The CDR3 spells CASSLTGYNQPQHF. The CDR3 region has the DNA TGTGCCAGCAGTTTAACAGGGTACAATCAGCCCCAGCATTTT.

The chain carries TRBV18 and TRBJ1-2, with D unclear. V was clipped by 0 bases and J by 2 bases, with 13 bases between them. CDR1 and CDR2 (germline): KGHSH, LQKENI. The length of the CDR3 is 16 residues. The DNA of the CDR3 is TGTGCCAGCTCACCACCGAATGAGGATTTAAACTATGGCTACACCTTC. Its translation is CASSPPNEDLNYGYTF.

The V and J genes are TRBV7-9 and TRBJ2-1; a weak D match, TRBD2 (7 bases). Germline V gene sequence: CDR1 SEHNR, CDR2 FQNEAQ (reference sequence). Trimming shortened V by 5 bases and J by 0 bases, and 14 bases separated the two germline ends. CDR3 length: 16 amino acids. CDR3 amino acids: CASSQSGTSSYNEQFF. In DNA form, the CDR3 reads TGTGCCAGCAGCCAAAGCGGGACAAGCTCCTACAATGAGCAGTTCTTC.

Here the CDR3 reads CASSHPTGRVNEKLFF. The CDR3 DNA reads TGTGCCAGCAGCCACCCGACGGGCAGGGTAAATGAAAAACTGTTTTTT. V usage is TRBV14 and J usage is TRBJ1-4; perhaps TRBD1 as D (5 bases). The ends were cut back, 3 bases at V and 5 bases at J, with 16 bases in the middle. The V gene's germline CDR1 is SGHDN and CDR2 FVKESK. The CDR3 loop spans 16 amino acids.

The chain uses TRBV2 and TRBJ2-3; 16 positions match TRBD2. The V segment lost 8 bases and the J segment 2 bases; nucleotides outside the gene matches: 13. There are 19 residues in the CDR3. CDR1 and CDR2 from the germline V gene are SNHLY and FYNNEI. The CDR3 here is CASSGIPGLAGGHTDTQYF. The CDR3 nucleotides read TGTGCCAGCTCAGGCATCCCGGGACTAGCGGGGGGGCACACAGATACGCAGTATTTT. The full variable domain, rest sourced from reference TRBV2 and TRBJ2-3, is EPEVTQTPSHQVTQMGQEVILRCVPISNHLYFYWYRQILGQKVEFLVSFYNNEISEKSEIFDDQFSVERPDGSNFTLKIRSTKLEDSAMYFCASSGIPGLAGGHTDTQYFGPGTRLTVL.

For this clone: A read error may produce the germline difference seen at one junction end. The rearrangement links TRBV5-1 to TRBJ2-2; TRBD2 is a possible D gene (10 bases). Per the germline V gene, CDR1 is SGHRS and CDR2 is YFSETQ. The CDR3 sequence is 15 residues long. Written as DNA, the CDR3 is TGCGCCCGCAGCGGGGGGGACAGGGACACCGGGGAGCTGTTTTTT. Its protein is CARSGGDRDTGELFF.

The V gene is TRBV6-4, the J gene TRBJ1-6; a weak D match, TRBD1 (6 bases). Trimming took 5 bases from V and 6 from J, leaving 17 bases between them. There are 16 residues in the CDR3. The germline V gene has CDR1 MRHNA and CDR2 SNTAGT. CDR3 DNA sequence: TGTGCCAGCAGTAATACCGGACAGCCCTCTAATTCACCCCTCCACTTT. Translated, it gives CASSNTGQPSNSPLHF.

The rearrangement links TRBV4-1 to TRBJ2-1, with unresolved D. Germline V CDR1 and CDR2: MGHRA, YSYEKL. The CDR3 runs to 15 residues. The ends were cut back, 6 bases at V and 0 bases at J, with 12 bases in the middle. The CDR3 DNA reads TGCGCCAGCAGAACCAAACAGTACTCCTACAATGAGCAGTTCTTC. Translating gives CASRTKQYSYNEQFF.

This chain links TRBV6-1 with TRBJ1-2, with unresolved D. The germline V gene has CDR1 MNHNS and CDR2 SASEGT. Trimming cost V 2 bases and J 3 bases, with 13 bases left between them. The CDR3 spans 15 residues. CDR3: CASSERPSADYGYTF. The CDR3 nucleotides read TGTGCCAGCAGTGAACGCCCCTCAGCGGACTATGGCTACACCTTC.

The chain links TRBV2 to TRBJ1-1; D is undetermined. The CDR3 covers 18 residues. Between the trimmed V and J ends, which lost 5 bases and 1 base, there was a span of 23 bases. Germline V CDR1 and CDR2: SNHLY, FYNNEI. CDR3 DNA: TGTGCCAGCAGTCGCATACTCTGGGGAGGGCTGGGGAACACTGAAGCTTTCTTT. Residues: CASSRILWGGLGNTEAFF.

This CDR3 reads CAWMRTSNEKLFF. CDR3 bases: TGTGCCTGGATGCGGACTTCCAATGAAAAACTGTTTTTT. J is TRBJ1-4 and V is TRBV30; D remains ambiguous. Germline V gene sequence: CDR1 GTSNPN, CDR2 SVGIG (reference sequence). The CDR3 spans 13 residues. V lost 4 bases, J lost 5 bases, and 11 bases lay in between.